The present T cell receptor (beta chain) was sequenced within a study of T-cell reconstitution after alpha-beta-depleted transplantation in children. Study-wide results and caveats: Surviving recipient T cells and thymic progenitors underlay high day-60 TCRbeta diversity in some patients. Newly produced T cells mostly accounted for T-cell counts and diversity one year post-transplant.

Details on this clonotype: What it binds is not known.

The V and J ends lost 5 bases and 2 bases respectively, with 16 bases between them. This CDR3 region has 15 residues. During its preparation, the TCRbeta library received unique molecular identifiers. TCRdb re-called the PCR reads through MiXCR, storing one row per CDR3 protein. The data contain about 420,000 distinct CDR3 sequences, 15% to 20% of them singletons. The chain recombines TRBV12-3 or TRBV12-4 with TRBJ2-7, with a weak D call TRBD1 (6 bases). This specimen consisted of PBMCs, mostly from graft donor cells, obtained 360 days after TCRalphabeta/CD19-depleted stem cell transplant. The sequence was obtained from a boy under three years old who had a stem cell transplant for Wiskott-Aldrich syndrome, so the T cells may come from the graft donor. The CDR3 DNA follows: TGTGCCAGCAGTCTCCGTGGGGGCCAGACCTACGAGCAGTACTTC. This sequence encodes CASSLRGGQTYEQYF.